This TCR beta chain appears in the sequencing data of a study of cytomegalovirus exposure and HLA in healthy donors. Points from the study as a whole: Later genetic work tied a missense DCLRE1C variant to beta-chain V and J trimming. TCR beta V segments were, for the most part, productive about 87% or about 30% of the time in an earlier analysis. In a later analysis, TCR association rates varied by HLA locus: DRB1 most, HLA-C fewest.

Use of 60 Vbeta and 13 Jbeta primers characterized the PCR. Repertoires were generated with immunoSEQ multiplex PCR, while TCRdb's copy carries only in-frame clones and drops some. Altogether about 100,000 clones are present, over 60% being singletons, with the ten largest covering 5% to 6.5%. The sample holds a few counts of this clone. Its antigen is not identified. The CDR3 length is 16 residues. The germline V gene has CDR1 MDHEN and CDR2 SYDVKM. Trimming took 2 bases from V and 3 from J; bases not matched to a gene: 10. The sample was PBMCs. The genes are TRBV28 and TRBJ2-7, with 7 bases that match TRBD1. This TCR was recovered from a woman aged 18-35 years in good health and CMV-seropositive. This CDR3 reads CASSLEGAGLGYEQYF. The CDR3 nucleotides read TGTGCCAGCAGTTTAGAGGGGGCAGGGTTGGGCTACGAGCAGTACTTC.